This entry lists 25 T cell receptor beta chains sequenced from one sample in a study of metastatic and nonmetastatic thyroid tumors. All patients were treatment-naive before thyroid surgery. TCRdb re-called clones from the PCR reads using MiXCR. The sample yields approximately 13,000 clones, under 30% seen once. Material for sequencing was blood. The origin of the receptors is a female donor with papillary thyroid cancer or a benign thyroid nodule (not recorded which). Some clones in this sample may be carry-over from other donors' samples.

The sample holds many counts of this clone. In DNA form, the CDR3 reads TGTGCCAGCAGGGGCACTGACAGTTCTAATGAAAAACTGTTTTTT. Translated, it gives CASRGTDSSNEKLFF. The chain is built from TRBV2 and TRBJ1-4; a possible D gene is TRBD1 (5 bases). Germline CDR1 and CDR2: SNHLY and FYNNEI. The CDR3 is 15 residues long. The germline V and J ends were trimmed by 6 bases and 3 bases, with 14 bases remaining between them.

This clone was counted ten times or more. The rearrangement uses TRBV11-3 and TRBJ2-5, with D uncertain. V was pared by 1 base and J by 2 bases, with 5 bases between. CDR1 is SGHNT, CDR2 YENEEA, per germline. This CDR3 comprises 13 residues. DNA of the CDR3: TGTGCCAGCAGCTTAGCTAGTCAAGAGACCCAGTACTTC. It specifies CASSLASQETQYF.

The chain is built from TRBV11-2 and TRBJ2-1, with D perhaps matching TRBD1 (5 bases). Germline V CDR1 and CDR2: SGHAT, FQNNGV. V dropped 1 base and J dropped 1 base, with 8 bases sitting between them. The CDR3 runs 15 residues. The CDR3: CASSLGRGSYNEQFF. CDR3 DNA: TGTGCCAGCAGCTTAGGAAGGGGATCCTACAATGAGCAGTTCTTC.

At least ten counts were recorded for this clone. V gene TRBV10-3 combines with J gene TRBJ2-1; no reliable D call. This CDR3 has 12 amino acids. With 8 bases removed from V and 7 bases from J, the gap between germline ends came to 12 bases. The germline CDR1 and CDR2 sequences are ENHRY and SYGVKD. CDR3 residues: CAIGSLGNEQFF. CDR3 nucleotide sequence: TGTGCCATCGGGTCCCTCGGAAATGAGCAGTTCTTC.

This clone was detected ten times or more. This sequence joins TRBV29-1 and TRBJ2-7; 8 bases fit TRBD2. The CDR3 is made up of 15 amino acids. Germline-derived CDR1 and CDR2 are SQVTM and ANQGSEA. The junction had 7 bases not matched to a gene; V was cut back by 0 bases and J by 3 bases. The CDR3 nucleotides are TGCAGCGTTGAAGATCCCGGGGGGGCCGACTACGAGCAGTACTTC. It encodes CSVEDPGGADYEQYF.

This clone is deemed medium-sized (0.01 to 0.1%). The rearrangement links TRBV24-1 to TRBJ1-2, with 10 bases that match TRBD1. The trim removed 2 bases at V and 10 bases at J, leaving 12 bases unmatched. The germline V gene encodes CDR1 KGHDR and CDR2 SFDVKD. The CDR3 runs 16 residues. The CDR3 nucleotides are TGTGCCACCAGTGATTCCAATCCGGGACAGGGGATCCACTACACCTTC. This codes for CATSDSNPGQGIHYTF.

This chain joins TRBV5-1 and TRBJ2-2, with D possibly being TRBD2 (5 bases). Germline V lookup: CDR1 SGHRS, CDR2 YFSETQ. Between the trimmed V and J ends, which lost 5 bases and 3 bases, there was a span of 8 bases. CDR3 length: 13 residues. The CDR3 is CASRLVYTGELFF. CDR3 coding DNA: TGCGCCAGCAGACTAGTATACACCGGGGAGCTGTTTTTT.

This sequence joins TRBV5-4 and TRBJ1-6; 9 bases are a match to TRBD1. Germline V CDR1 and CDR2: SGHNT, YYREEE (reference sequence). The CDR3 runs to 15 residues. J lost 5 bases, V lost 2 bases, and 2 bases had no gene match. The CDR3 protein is CASSFDRGDNSPLHF. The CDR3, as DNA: TGTGCCAGCAGCTTCGACAGGGGGGATAATTCACCCCTCCACTTT.

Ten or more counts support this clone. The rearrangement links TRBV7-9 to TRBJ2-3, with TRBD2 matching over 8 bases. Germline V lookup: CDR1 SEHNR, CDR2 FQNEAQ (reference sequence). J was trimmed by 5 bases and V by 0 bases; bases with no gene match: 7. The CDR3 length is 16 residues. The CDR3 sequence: CASSLAAGGAGDTQYF. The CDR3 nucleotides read TGTGCCAGCAGCTTAGCGGCGGGGGGAGCTGGAGATACGCAGTATTTT.

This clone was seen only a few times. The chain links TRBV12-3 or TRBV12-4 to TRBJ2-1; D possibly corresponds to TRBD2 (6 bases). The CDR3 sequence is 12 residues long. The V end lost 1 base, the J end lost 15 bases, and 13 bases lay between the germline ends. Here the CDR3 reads CASSLGTGVLFF. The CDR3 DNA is TGTGCCAGCAGTTTAGGAACGGGAGTACTGTTCTTC.

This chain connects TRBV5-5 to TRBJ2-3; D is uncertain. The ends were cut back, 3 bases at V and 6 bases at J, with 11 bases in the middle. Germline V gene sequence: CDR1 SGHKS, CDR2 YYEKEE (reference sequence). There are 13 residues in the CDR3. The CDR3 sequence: CASSSPWMDTQYF. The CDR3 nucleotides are TGTGCCAGCAGCTCCCCCTGGATGGATACGCAGTATTTT.

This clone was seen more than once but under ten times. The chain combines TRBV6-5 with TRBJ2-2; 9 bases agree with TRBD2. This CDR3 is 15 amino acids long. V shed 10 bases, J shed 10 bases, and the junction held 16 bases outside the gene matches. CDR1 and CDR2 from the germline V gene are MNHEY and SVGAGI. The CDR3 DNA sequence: TGTGCCATTAGTTCCGGACTAGCGATCGGCGTGGAGCTGTTTTTT. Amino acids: CAISSGLAIGVELFF.

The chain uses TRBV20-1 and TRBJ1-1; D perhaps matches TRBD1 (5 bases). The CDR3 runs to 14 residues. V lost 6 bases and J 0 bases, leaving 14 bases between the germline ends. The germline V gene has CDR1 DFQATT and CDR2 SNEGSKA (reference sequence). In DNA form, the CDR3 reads TGCAGTGCCCGGCGGGGGTCTCTGAACACTGAAGCTTTCTTT. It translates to CSARRGSLNTEAFF.

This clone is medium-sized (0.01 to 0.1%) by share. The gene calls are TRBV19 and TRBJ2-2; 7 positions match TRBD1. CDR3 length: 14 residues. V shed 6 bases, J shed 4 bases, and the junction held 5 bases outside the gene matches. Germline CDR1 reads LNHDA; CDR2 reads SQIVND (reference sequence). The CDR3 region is CASRIQGSTGELFF. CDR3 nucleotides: TGTGCCAGTAGGATACAGGGGAGCACCGGGGAGCTGTTTTTT.

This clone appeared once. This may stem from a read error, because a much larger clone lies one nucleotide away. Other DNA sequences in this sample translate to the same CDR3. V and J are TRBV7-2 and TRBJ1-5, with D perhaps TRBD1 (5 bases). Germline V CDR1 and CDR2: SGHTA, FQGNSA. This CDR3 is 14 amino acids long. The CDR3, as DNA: TGTGCCAGCAGCTCTGACAGAACTAATCGGCCCCAGCACTTT. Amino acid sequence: CASSSDRTNRPQHF.

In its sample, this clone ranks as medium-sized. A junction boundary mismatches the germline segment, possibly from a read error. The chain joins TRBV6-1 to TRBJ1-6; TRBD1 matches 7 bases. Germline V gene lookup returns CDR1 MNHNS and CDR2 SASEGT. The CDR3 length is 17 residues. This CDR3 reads CASTEYPEGAYNSPLHF. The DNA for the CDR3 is TGTGCCAGCACTGAATACCCTGAGGGGGCATATAATTCACCCCTCCACTTT.

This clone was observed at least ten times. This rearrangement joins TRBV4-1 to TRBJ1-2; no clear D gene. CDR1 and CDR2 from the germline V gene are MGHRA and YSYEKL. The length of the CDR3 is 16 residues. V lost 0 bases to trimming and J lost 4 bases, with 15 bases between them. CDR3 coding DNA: TGCGCCAGCAGCCAAGATCCAGTACAGTTGTCCTATGGCTACACCTTC. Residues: CASSQDPVQLSYGYTF.

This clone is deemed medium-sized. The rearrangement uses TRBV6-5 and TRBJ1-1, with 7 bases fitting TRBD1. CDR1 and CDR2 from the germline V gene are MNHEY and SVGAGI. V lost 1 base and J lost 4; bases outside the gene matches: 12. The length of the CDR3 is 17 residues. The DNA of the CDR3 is TGTGCCAGCAGTTACTATCCCCCGTCACAGGGGACCACTGAAGCTTTCTTT. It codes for CASSYYPPSQGTTEAFF.

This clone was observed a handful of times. As DNA, the CDR3 is TGTGCCAGCAGCCGTCTCACCGGGGAGCTGTTTTTT. Translated, it gives CASSRLTGELFF. The chain couples TRBV6-1 to TRBJ2-2, with D unresolved. The CDR3 has 12 residues. V lost 6 bases, J lost 4 bases, and 6 bases lay in between. Germline CDR1 and CDR2: MNHNS and SASEGT.

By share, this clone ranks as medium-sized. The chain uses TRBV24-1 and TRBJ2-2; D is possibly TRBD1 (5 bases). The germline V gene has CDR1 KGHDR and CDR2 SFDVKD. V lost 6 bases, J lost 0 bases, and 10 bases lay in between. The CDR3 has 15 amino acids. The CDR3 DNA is TGTGCCACCAGTCCCCAGGGTCCGAACACCGGGGAGCTGTTTTTT. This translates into CATSPQGPNTGELFF.

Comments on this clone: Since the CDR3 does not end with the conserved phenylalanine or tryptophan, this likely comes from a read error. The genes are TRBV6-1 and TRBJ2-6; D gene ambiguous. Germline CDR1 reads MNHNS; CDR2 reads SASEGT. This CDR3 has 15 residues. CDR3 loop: CASIHRASVANVLTS. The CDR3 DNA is TGTGCCAGCATTCACCGCGCCTCTGTGGCCAACGTCCTGACTTCC.

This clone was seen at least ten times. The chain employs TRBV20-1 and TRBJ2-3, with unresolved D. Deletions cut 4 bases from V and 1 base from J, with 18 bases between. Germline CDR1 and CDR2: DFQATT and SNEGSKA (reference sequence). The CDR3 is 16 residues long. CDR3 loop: CSATTLRRSGTDTQYF. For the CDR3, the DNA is TGCAGTGCTACCACCCTACGGCGATCCGGCACAGATACGCAGTATTTT.

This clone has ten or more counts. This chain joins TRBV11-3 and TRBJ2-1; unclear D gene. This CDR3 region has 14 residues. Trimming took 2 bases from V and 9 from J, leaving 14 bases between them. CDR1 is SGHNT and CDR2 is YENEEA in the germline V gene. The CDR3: CASSLKSLSPEQFF. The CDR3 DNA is TGTGCCAGCAGCTTAAAATCCCTTTCGCCTGAGCAGTTCTTC.

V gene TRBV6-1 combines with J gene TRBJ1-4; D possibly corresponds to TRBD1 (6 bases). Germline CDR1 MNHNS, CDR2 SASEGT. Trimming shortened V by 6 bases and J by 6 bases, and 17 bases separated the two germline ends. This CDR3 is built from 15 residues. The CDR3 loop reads CASRSRDTTDEKLFF. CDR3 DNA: TGTGCCAGCAGAAGCCGGGACACCACCGATGAAAAACTGTTTTTT.

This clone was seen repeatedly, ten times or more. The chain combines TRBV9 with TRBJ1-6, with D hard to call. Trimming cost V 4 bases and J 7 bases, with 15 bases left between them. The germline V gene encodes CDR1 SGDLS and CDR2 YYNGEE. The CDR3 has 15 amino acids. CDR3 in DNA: TGTGCCAGCAGCCCGCGACTGCTGGAAAATTCACCCCTCCACTTT. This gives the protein CASSPRLLENSPLHF.